A selection of T cell receptor beta chains follows, all from one sample in a study of blood T cells in healthy people across ages. TCRdb called the 5' RACE reads again in MiXCR, with one record for every CDR3 protein. Of 980,000 or so distinct CDR3 sequences in the sample, under 50% are singletons; the top ten hold roughly 12%. What was sequenced was blood. The origin of the receptors is a man under 40 in good health. The CDR3 runs from the conserved cysteine through the conserved F or W. D genes are given only for firm matches. Clone size appears in some rows only: once, few, many, or a class for an expanded clone.

cdr3_aa: CASSPPGGAVGYGYTF; cdr3_nt: TGTGCCAGCAGCCCCCCCGGGGGGGCAGTAGGCTATGGCTACACCTTC; v_call: TRBV11-3; d_call: -; clone_size: few; j_call: TRBJ1-2
cdr3_aa: CASSNSGNEQYF; cdr3_nt: TGTGCCAGCAGTAATAGCGGTAACGAGCAGTACTTC; v_call: TRBV6-1; d_call: -; clone_size: -; j_call: TRBJ2-7
cdr3_aa: CASSVAGTSEYEKLFF; cdr3_nt: TGTGCCAGCAGCGTAGCGGGGACATCCGAGTACGAAAAACTGTTTTTT; v_call: TRBV9; d_call: -; clone_size: -; j_call: TRBJ1-4
cdr3_aa: CASAPGLAIRNRNEQYF; cdr3_nt: TGTGCCAGCGCCCCGGGACTAGCTATCAGGAACAGGAATGAGCAGTACTTC; v_call: TRBV27; d_call: TRBD2; clone_size: -; j_call: TRBJ2-7
cdr3_aa: CSVDFGNSNQPQHF; cdr3_nt: TGCAGCGTTGATTTTGGGAATAGCAATCAGCCCCAGCATTTT; v_call: TRBV29-1; d_call: -; clone_size: many; j_call: TRBJ1-5
cdr3_aa: CASLIGNEQFF; cdr3_nt: TGTGCCAGCCTAATCGGGAATGAGCAGTTCTTC; v_call: TRBV6-6; d_call: -; clone_size: -; j_call: TRBJ2-1
cdr3_aa: CASSYRRVGSGAKETQYF; cdr3_nt: TGTGCCAGCAGTTACAGACGTGTGGGAAGCGGGGCAAAAGAGACCCAGTACTTC; v_call: TRBV7-2; d_call: TRBD2; clone_size: -; j_call: TRBJ2-5
cdr3_aa: CASSLGQKAKNIQYF; cdr3_nt: TGTGCCAGCAGCTTAGGGCAGAAAGCCAAAAACATTCAGTACTTC; v_call: TRBV7-2; d_call: -; clone_size: few; j_call: TRBJ2-4
cdr3_aa: CASSPPYRTKGYYEQYF; cdr3_nt: TGTGCCAGCAGTCCACCCTATCGGACCAAGGGTTATTACGAGCAGTACTTC; v_call: TRBV3-1; d_call: -; clone_size: -; j_call: TRBJ2-7
cdr3_aa: CASSGQNYEQYF; cdr3_nt: TGCGCCAGCAGCGGACAGAACTACGAGCAGTACTTC; v_call: TRBV5-1; d_call: -; clone_size: -; j_call: TRBJ2-7
cdr3_aa: CASRLRQGEDTEAFF; cdr3_nt: TGCGCCAGCAGATTGCGACAGGGAGAGGACACTGAAGCTTTCTTT; v_call: TRBV5-1; d_call: TRBD1; clone_size: -; j_call: TRBJ1-1
cdr3_aa: CASRIQGKNTEAFF; cdr3_nt: TGTGCCAGCAGAATACAGGGGAAGAACACTGAAGCTTTCTTT; v_call: TRBV27; d_call: TRBD1; clone_size: -; j_call: TRBJ1-1
cdr3_aa: CASCRSSYEQYF; cdr3_nt: TGTGCCAGCTGCAGGAGCTCCTACGAGCAGTACTTC; v_call: TRBV2; d_call: -; clone_size: few; j_call: TRBJ2-7
cdr3_aa: CASSLQGGANEKLFF; cdr3_nt: TGCGCCAGCAGCCTTCAGGGGGGTGCTAATGAAAAACTGTTTTTT; v_call: TRBV4-1; d_call: TRBD1; clone_size: once; j_call: TRBJ1-4
cdr3_aa: CAGSYSPRQGDYGYTF; cdr3_nt: TGTGCCGGCAGTTACTCCCCGCGACAGGGGGACTATGGCTACACCTTC; v_call: TRBV6-5; d_call: TRBD1; clone_size: once; j_call: TRBJ1-2
cdr3_aa: CASSLTDGYEQYF; cdr3_nt: TGTGCCAGCAGCTTGACGGACGGCTACGAGCAGTACTTC; v_call: TRBV7-9; d_call: -; clone_size: many; j_call: TRBJ2-7
cdr3_aa: CASSARYIQETQYF; cdr3_nt: TGTGCCAGCAGCGCTCGATACATCCAAGAGACCCAGTACTTC; v_call: TRBV7-9; d_call: -; clone_size: many; j_call: TRBJ2-5
cdr3_aa: CATNDRVDGELFF; cdr3_nt: TGTGCCACCAACGACAGGGTCGACGGGGAGCTGTTTTTT; v_call: TRBV24-1; d_call: TRBD1; clone_size: few; j_call: TRBJ2-2
cdr3_aa: CASSGGQGAYHSPLHF; cdr3_nt: TGTGCCAGCAGTGGAGGACAGGGAGCTTATCATTCACCCCTCCACTTT; v_call: TRBV28; d_call: TRBD1; clone_size: many; j_call: TRBJ1-6
cdr3_aa: CASSSRGPMTDTQYF; cdr3_nt: TGTGCCAGCAGCTCACGCGGACCTATGACGGATACGCAGTATTTT; v_call: TRBV7-9; d_call: -; clone_size: few; j_call: TRBJ2-3
cdr3_aa: CASSQYMGTEAFF; cdr3_nt: TGTGCCAGCAGCCAATACATGGGGACTGAAGCTTTCTTT; v_call: TRBV7-2; d_call: -; clone_size: -; j_call: TRBJ1-1
cdr3_aa: CSAGTGNGEQYF; cdr3_nt: TGCAGTGCCGGGACAGGGAACGGCGAGCAGTACTTC; v_call: TRBV29-1; d_call: TRBD1; clone_size: few; j_call: TRBJ2-7
cdr3_aa: CATSQTGTERYEQYF; cdr3_nt: TGTGCCACCAGCCAGACCGGGACAGAAAGATACGAGCAGTACTTC; v_call: TRBV24-1; d_call: TRBD1; clone_size: -; j_call: TRBJ2-7
cdr3_aa: CATSATVHYEQYF; cdr3_nt: TGTGCCACCAGTGCCACTGTACACTACGAGCAGTACTTC; v_call: TRBV24-1; d_call: -; clone_size: -; j_call: TRBJ2-7
cdr3_aa: CASSVEDRGFDEQYF; cdr3_nt: TGTGCCAGCAGCGTAGAGGACAGGGGGTTCGACGAGCAGTACTTC; v_call: TRBV9; d_call: TRBD1; clone_size: -; j_call: TRBJ2-7
cdr3_aa: CASSPGKGSGTDTQYF; cdr3_nt: TGTGCCAGCAGCCCAGGGAAGGGTTCGGGCACAGATACGCAGTATTTT; v_call: TRBV7-2; d_call: -; clone_size: -; j_call: TRBJ2-3
cdr3_aa: CASVGSGQPQHF; cdr3_nt: TGTGCTAGTGTGGGCTCAGGTCAGCCCCAGCATTTT; v_call: TRBV12-5; d_call: -; clone_size: -; j_call: TRBJ1-5
cdr3_aa: CASSSAGGANEKLFF; cdr3_nt: TGTGCCAGCAGCTCCGCCGGGGGAGCGAATGAAAAACTGTTTTTT; v_call: TRBV7-2; d_call: -; clone_size: -; j_call: TRBJ1-4
cdr3_aa: CASSTLREGENEQFF; cdr3_nt: TGTGCCAGCAGTACCCTGAGGGAAGGGGAGAATGAGCAGTTCTTC; v_call: TRBV7-9; d_call: -; clone_size: -; j_call: TRBJ2-1
cdr3_aa: CSVEVYGQGKNEQYF; cdr3_nt: TGCAGCGTTGAAGTCTACGGACAGGGGAAAAACGAGCAGTACTTC; v_call: TRBV29-1; d_call: TRBD1; clone_size: -; j_call: TRBJ2-7
cdr3_aa: CASSPSRWGQGNTEAFF; cdr3_nt: TGTGCCAGCAGCCCGTCCCGGTGGGGGCAGGGGAACACTGAAGCTTTCTTT; v_call: TRBV7-9; d_call: -; clone_size: -; j_call: TRBJ1-1
cdr3_aa: CATSHTGTGANIYGYTF; cdr3_nt: TGTGCCACCAGTCATACCGGGACAGGGGCTAATATCTATGGCTACACCTTC; v_call: TRBV24-1; d_call: TRBD1; clone_size: -; j_call: TRBJ1-2
cdr3_aa: CATSAGGTGGRADTQYF; cdr3_nt: TGTGCCACCAGTGCTGGAGGGACAGGGGGTAGGGCAGATACGCAGTATTTT; v_call: TRBV24-1; d_call: TRBD1; clone_size: -; j_call: TRBJ2-3
cdr3_aa: CASSWTGGNTDTQYF; cdr3_nt: TGTGCCAGCAGCTGGACAGGGGGCAACACAGATACGCAGTATTTT; v_call: TRBV7-3; d_call: TRBD1; clone_size: few; j_call: TRBJ2-3
cdr3_aa: CAWTSARETQYF; cdr3_nt: TGTGCCTGGACGTCAGCGAGAGAGACCCAGTACTTC; v_call: TRBV30; d_call: -; clone_size: few; j_call: TRBJ2-5
cdr3_aa: CASSQEGWGADEQYF; cdr3_nt: TGTGCCAGCAGCCAAGAAGGGTGGGGAGCGGACGAGCAGTACTTC; v_call: TRBV4-2; d_call: -; clone_size: once; j_call: TRBJ2-7
cdr3_aa: CASRFDSYEQYF; cdr3_nt: TGTGCCAGCAGGTTCGACAGCTACGAGCAGTACTTC; v_call: TRBV25-1; d_call: -; clone_size: -; j_call: TRBJ2-7
cdr3_aa: CASSLMRGRPSSYNEQFF; cdr3_nt: TGTGCCAGCAGCTTAATGCGGGGGCGCCCCAGCTCCTACAATGAGCAGTTCTTC; v_call: TRBV7-3; d_call: -; clone_size: few; j_call: TRBJ2-1
cdr3_aa: CASRLGGVSGTGELFF; cdr3_nt: TGTGCCAGCCGCCTGGGAGGAGTGAGCGGAACCGGGGAGCTGTTTTTT; v_call: TRBV27; d_call: -; clone_size: -; j_call: TRBJ2-2
cdr3_aa: CASSQDRLYGYTF; cdr3_nt: TGTGCCAGCAGCCAAGACAGGCTCTATGGCTACACCTTC; v_call: TRBV3-1; d_call: -; clone_size: many; j_call: TRBJ1-2
cdr3_aa: CASSYSPLSYNEQFF; cdr3_nt: TGTGCCAGCAGTTATTCCCCCCTCTCCTACAATGAGCAGTTCTTC; v_call: TRBV6-5; d_call: -; clone_size: few; j_call: TRBJ2-1
cdr3_aa: CASSQGVLLYGYTF; cdr3_nt: TGTGCCAGCAGCCAGGGGGTTCTGTTGTATGGCTACACCTTC; v_call: TRBV3-1; d_call: -; clone_size: -; j_call: TRBJ1-2
cdr3_aa: CASSPGQGDHEQFF; cdr3_nt: TGCGCCAGCAGTCCGGGACAGGGGGACCATGAGCAGTTCTTC; v_call: TRBV5-1; d_call: TRBD1; clone_size: -; j_call: TRBJ2-1
cdr3_aa: CAWSAGQIDTDTQYF; cdr3_nt: TGTGCCTGGAGTGCGGGACAGATCGACACAGATACGCAGTATTTT; v_call: TRBV30; d_call: TRBD1; clone_size: -; j_call: TRBJ2-3
cdr3_aa: CASSPKFGPCNEKLFF; cdr3_nt: TGCGCCAGCAGCCCGAAGTTCGGGCCCTGCAATGAAAAACTGTTTTTT; v_call: TRBV4-3; d_call: -; clone_size: -; j_call: TRBJ1-4
cdr3_aa: CASSLGFGDSYGYTF; cdr3_nt: TGCGCCAGCAGCTTGGGGTTCGGGGACTCCTATGGCTACACCTTC; v_call: TRBV5-1; d_call: -; clone_size: many; j_call: TRBJ1-2
cdr3_aa: CSGSHTNTGALFF; cdr3_nt: TGCAGCGGGTCCCATACGAACACCGGGGCGCTGTTTTTT; v_call: TRBV29-1; d_call: -; clone_size: once; j_call: TRBJ2-2
cdr3_aa: CASAKSGANVLTF; cdr3_nt: TGTGCCAGCGCTAAATCTGGGGCCAACGTCCTGACTTTC; v_call: TRBV2; d_call: -; clone_size: -; j_call: TRBJ2-6
cdr3_aa: CASSLDKRYEQYF; cdr3_nt: TGTGCCAGCAGCTTAGATAAGAGATACGAGCAGTACTTC; v_call: TRBV7-2; d_call: -; clone_size: -; j_call: TRBJ2-7
cdr3_aa: CAWSVYLAGETQYF; cdr3_nt: TGTGCCTGGAGTGTATATCTAGCTGGGGAGACCCAGTACTTC; v_call: TRBV30; d_call: -; clone_size: -; j_call: TRBJ2-5
cdr3_aa: CASSSRASGVNNEQFF; cdr3_nt: TGTGCCAGCAGCTCCCGGGCCAGCGGGGTAAACAATGAGCAGTTCTTC; v_call: TRBV9; d_call: TRBD2; clone_size: -; j_call: TRBJ2-1
cdr3_aa: CASSQHPGLAGFTDTQYF; cdr3_nt: TGCGCCAGCAGCCAGCATCCGGGACTAGCGGGATTCACAGATACGCAGTATTTT; v_call: TRBV4-3; d_call: TRBD2; clone_size: -; j_call: TRBJ2-3
cdr3_aa: CSARPPDRGVSNQPQHF; cdr3_nt: TGCAGTGCTAGGCCTCCGGACAGGGGCGTTAGCAATCAGCCCCAGCATTTT; v_call: TRBV20-1; d_call: TRBD1; clone_size: -; j_call: TRBJ1-5
cdr3_aa: CASSLAGTGNEQFF; cdr3_nt: TGTGCCAGCAGTTTAGCCGGGACAGGGAATGAGCAGTTCTTC; v_call: TRBV28; d_call: TRBD1; clone_size: many; j_call: TRBJ2-1
cdr3_aa: CSVQDYEQYF; cdr3_nt: TGCAGCGTCCAGGACTACGAGCAGTACTTC; v_call: TRBV29-1; d_call: -; clone_size: many; j_call: TRBJ2-7